This entry describes one T cell receptor (beta chain). CDR3 length: 13 residues. CDR1 is KGHSH, CDR2 LQKENI, per germline. V was clipped by 3 bases and J by 2 bases, with 7 bases between them. The sample comes from a study of T cell repertoires in cytomegalovirus infection. In TCRdb, the reads were re-called with MiXCR into one record per CDR3 protein. The sample consists of about 400,000 distinct CDR3 sequences, 15% to 20% of them appearing once. This chain uses TRBV18 with TRBJ2-5; D call uncertain. Sequencing was done on a sample of PBMCs. The TCR comes from a human donor in good health (CMV status not recorded). Some clones in this sample may be carry-over from other donors' samples. This chain's CDR3 is CASSPWRQETQYF. CDR3 bases: TGTGCCAGCTCACCCTGGCGGCAAGAGACCCAGTACTTC.